What follows are 21 T cell receptor beta chains derived from one specimen sequenced in a study of cytomegalovirus exposure and HLA in healthy donors (dated by TCRdb to the late 2010s). To prepare the library, the immunoSEQ multiplex PCR assay was applied. A mixture of 60 forward primers for TCR Vbeta segments and 13 reverse primers for TCR Jbeta segments was used in the multiplex PCR. The source is immuneACCESS, and TCRdb retained only in-frame sequences with V and J called. Part of the clones is not carried over; for the studies checked, unresolved V genes explain less than half of this, and the remainder is unexplained. This sample gives under 150,000 clones in total; under 80% of them show up just once. The ten largest make up around 4.3% of the sample. The specimen was PBMCs. These receptors were obtained from a woman between 40 and 55 years old in good health and CMV-seropositive.

Concerning this clone: At one boundary the junction diverges from the germline segment, which might be a read error. This chain connects TRBV4-2 to TRBJ2-1; TRBD2 agrees at 8 bases. This CDR3 has 15 amino acids. Germline V gives CDR1 LGHNA, CDR2 YNFKEQ. Here the CDR3 DNA reads TGTGCCAGCAGCCAAGGTACGGGACTAGGAATTGAGCGGTTCTTC. It encodes CASSQGTGLGIERFF.

This chain joins TRBV6-1 and TRBJ2-7; D is perhaps TRBD2 (6 bases). The V gene lost 6 bases and the J gene lost 1 base, with 16 bases spanning the gap. Germline values: CDR1 MNHNS, CDR2 SASEGT. CDR3 length: 15 amino acids. This CDR3 reads CASSKSGTQSYEQYF. As DNA, the CDR3 is TGTGCCAGCAGCAAGTCCGGGACTCAATCCTACGAGCAGTACTTC.

The rearrangement links TRBV6-1 to TRBJ2-1; 7 nucleotides agree with TRBD1. V shed 5 bases and J 9 bases; nucleotides not matched to a gene: 4. Germline loops: CDR1 MNHNS, CDR2 SASEGT. The CDR3 consists of 12 residues. For the CDR3, the DNA is TGTGCCAGCAGTCGACAGGGAGCTGAGCAGTTCTTC. Protein product: CASSRQGAEQFF.

J is TRBJ2-3 and V is TRBV5-6, with TRBD1 as a possible D gene (6 bases). V gave up 5 bases and J gave up 0 bases, with 13 bases separating them. CDR3 size: 15 residues. CDR1 SGHDT and CDR2 YYEEEE come from the germline V gene. CDR3 residues: CASSPPTGSTDTQYF. The CDR3 nucleotides are TGTGCCAGCAGTCCTCCTACAGGGAGCACAGATACGCAGTATTTT.

The chain is built from TRBV7-2 and TRBJ1-5, with TRBD1 matching 8 bases. This CDR3 has 13 residues. The germline V gene encodes CDR1 SGHTA and CDR2 FQGNSA. The V segment lost 5 bases and the J segment 13 bases; nucleotides outside the gene matches: 10. DNA of the CDR3: TGTGCCAGCAGCCCGACCGGGGACAGGTCACAGCATTTT. Residues: CASSPTGDRSQHF.

This chain uses TRBV30 with TRBJ1-6, with unresolved D. The CDR3 totals 15 residues. CDR1 GTSNPN and CDR2 SVGIG come from the germline V gene (reference sequence). Trimming shortened V by 2 bases and J by 7 bases, and 15 bases separated the two germline ends. CDR3: CAWSSTGNGNSPLHF. CDR3 DNA: TGTGCCTGGAGTTCTACGGGGAATGGAAATTCACCCCTCCACTTT.

V and J are TRBV4-1 and TRBJ2-7; D not certain. The V gene lost 0 bases and the J gene lost 1 base, with 4 bases spanning the gap. Per the germline V gene, CDR1 is MGHRA and CDR2 is YSYEKL. The length of the CDR3 is 13 residues. CDR3 sequence (DNA): TGCGCCAGCAGCCAAGATCTTTCCTACGAGCAGTACTTC. It codes for CASSQDLSYEQYF.

This chain links TRBV5-4 with TRBJ2-2; D is perhaps TRBD1 (6 bases). The length of the CDR3 is 17 residues. Germline CDR1 SGHNT, CDR2 YYREEE (reference sequence). Trimming removed 6 bases at V and 1 base at J, with 19 bases between. CDR3 nucleotides: TGTGCCAGCAACAAAAAAGCCGGGACAAAGAACACCGGGGAGCTGTTTTTT. This gives the protein CASNKKAGTKNTGELFF.

This clone appeared a few times. This rearrangement joins TRBV6-6 to TRBJ1-2; 8 bases map to TRBD1. Unmatched junction bases numbered 11, after V lost 6 bases and J lost 2 bases. The CDR3 sequence is 16 residues long. CDR1 and CDR2 (germline): MNHNY, SVGAGI (reference sequence). The CDR3 spells CASRTQTGVANYGYTF. The CDR3 nucleotides are TGTGCCAGCAGAACCCAGACAGGGGTGGCGAACTATGGCTACACCTTC.

The V call is TRBV7-3, the J call TRBJ2-1, with a weak D call TRBD1 (6 bases). Germline assignment: CDR1 SGHTA and CDR2 FQGTGA. The CDR3 has 15 amino acids. The germline V and J ends were trimmed by 3 bases and 4 bases, with 13 bases remaining between them. The CDR3 DNA reads TGTGCCAGCAGCTTCCTACCCACAGGGTACAATGAGCAGTTCTTC. Protein product: CASSFLPTGYNEQFF.

This sequence joins TRBV9 and TRBJ2-5; 8 bases agree with TRBD2. Looked up from germline, CDR1 is SGDLS and CDR2 is YYNGEE. The CDR3 sequence is 17 residues long. V dropped 0 bases and J dropped 2; count of bases not matched to a gene: 9. CDR3 coding DNA: TGTGCCAGCAGCGTAGGGGAACTAGCGGAAAATCAAGAGACCCAGTACTTC. Encoded protein: CASSVGELAENQETQYF.

This clone was seen just once. The genes are TRBV18 and TRBJ2-5; TRBD1 is a possible D gene (7 bases). This CDR3 region has 15 residues. CDR1 is KGHSH and CDR2 is LQKENI in the germline V gene. V shed 6 bases and J shed 0 bases, with 14 bases lying between them. The DNA of the CDR3 is TGTGCCAGCTCTCCCGCGGGACAGCACCAAGAGACCCAGTACTTC. Protein sequence: CASSPAGQHQETQYF.

This chain joins TRBV7-8 and TRBJ1-1; D not certain. V shed 1 base and J shed 9 bases, with 9 bases lying between them. The CDR3 is 12 residues long. Per germline, CDR1 SGHVS and CDR2 FQNEAQ. CDR3 amino acids: CASSLVVGQAFF. CDR3 nucleotides: TGTGCCAGCAGCTTAGTGGTGGGCCAAGCTTTCTTT.

This sequence joins TRBV13 and TRBJ1-1; D is unclear. The CDR3 length is 13 residues. CDR1 PRHDT and CDR2 FYEKMQ come from the germline V gene (reference sequence). V was clipped by 5 bases and J by 0 bases, with 7 bases between them. In DNA, the CDR3 is TGTGCCAGCAGCCCAACACTGAACACTGAAGCTTTCTTT. Its protein product is CASSPTLNTEAFF.

This clone showed up just a few times. J is TRBJ2-2 and V is TRBV9, with D tentatively TRBD2 (5 bases). V lost 4 bases and J lost 1, with 8 bases in between. Germline V gives CDR1 SGDLS, CDR2 YYNGEE. This CDR3 is built from 14 residues. CDR3 DNA: TGTGCCAGCAGCCTAGGAGGGAACACCGGGGAGCTGTTTTTT. The encoded protein is CASSLGGNTGELFF.

This sequence joins TRBV10-3 and TRBJ2-7, with 7 bases matching TRBD1. V lost 7 bases, J lost 5 bases, and 8 bases stayed unmatched. The CDR3 consists of 13 residues. CDR1 and CDR2 from the germline V gene are ENHRY and SYGVKD. In DNA form, the CDR3 reads TGTGCCATCACCCAGACAGGGTTCCACGAGCAGTACTTC. Residues: CAITQTGFHEQYF.

The chain recombines TRBV6-1 with TRBJ2-7; 10 bases are a match to TRBD1. This CDR3 comprises 15 residues. The junction had 10 bases not matched to a gene; V was cut back by 5 bases and J by 6 bases. Germline loops: CDR1 MNHNS, CDR2 SASEGT. CDR3 nucleotides: TGTGCCAGCAGTTTAGCACGGGACAGGGGAGGCGAGCAGTACTTC. Amino acids: CASSLARDRGGEQYF.

This clone was seen a few times. At the DNA level, this CDR3 is encoded by other sequences in the same sample as well. The chain carries TRBV5-1 and TRBJ2-7, with D maybe TRBD1 (6 bases). CDR3 length: 14 residues. Per the germline V gene, CDR1 is SGHRS and CDR2 is YFSETQ. V gave up 0 bases and J gave up 3 bases, with 10 bases separating them. DNA for the CDR3: TGCGCCAGCAGCTTGGGACAGGATATCTACGAGCAGTACTTC. This translates into CASSLGQDIYEQYF. Supplemented by reference TRBV5-1 and TRBJ2-7, the full variable domain reads KAGVTQTPRYLIKTRGQQVTLSCSPISGHRSVSWYQQTPGQGLQFLFEYFSETQRNKGNFPGRFSGRQFSNSRSEMNVSTLELGDSALYLCASSLGQDIYEQYFGPGTRLTVT.

The chain is built from TRBV30 and TRBJ2-3, with TRBD1 identical over 7 bases. The junction had 1 base not matched to a gene; V was cut back by 6 bases and J by 4 bases. The CDR3 loop spans 11 amino acids. Germline CDR1 GTSNPN, CDR2 SVGIG (reference sequence). The CDR3: CACGTADTQYF. CDR3 coding DNA: TGTGCCTGCGGGACAGCAGATACGCAGTATTTT.

This chain connects TRBV29-1 to TRBJ1-2; no definite D call. V was pared by 3 bases and J by 6 bases, with 20 bases between. The V gene's germline CDR1 is SQVTM and CDR2 ANQGSEA. The CDR3 is 15 amino acids. This CDR3 is CSVDSGLGNAHGYTF. CDR3 sequence (DNA): TGCAGCGTTGATAGCGGGTTAGGGAATGCCCATGGCTACACCTTC.

The chain recombines TRBV2 with TRBJ2-1; 9 nucleotides line up with TRBD2. Per the germline V gene, CDR1 is SNHLY and CDR2 is FYNNEI. The V segment lost 8 bases and the J segment 10 bases; nucleotides outside the gene matches: 9. The CDR3 has 13 residues. CDR3 region: CASVSGTSNEQFF. The DNA for the CDR3 is TGTGCCAGCGTCTCCGGGACTAGCAACGAGCAGTTCTTC.